Sequencing of this TCR beta chain was carried out in a study of CD8 T cells in ankylosing spondylitis. Findings of the study overall: A motif of under 10 highly homologous TCR beta variants was seen as apparently characteristic of ankylosing spondylitis blood.

V lost 7 bases and J 3 bases, leaving 14 bases between the germline ends. CDR3 length equals 14 residues. The V gene's germline CDR1 is SGDLS and CDR2 YYNGEE. TCRdb itself ran the 5' RACE reads through MiXCR, one entry per CDR3 protein. There are about 500,000 distinct CDR3 sequences in the sample; approximately 5% occur only once, and under 4.5% lies in the top ten. This clonotype was counted between two and nine times. Antigen specificity is unknown. What was sequenced was blood, either unsorted or a sorted T cell fraction (not recorded which). V and J are TRBV9 and TRBJ2-4; D gene unclear. The clonotype was recovered from a male donor with ankylosing spondylitis. The CDR3 DNA follows: TGTGCCAGCTCCGCGATCGACGACAAAAACATTCAGTACTTC. Translated, it gives CASSAIDDKNIQYF.